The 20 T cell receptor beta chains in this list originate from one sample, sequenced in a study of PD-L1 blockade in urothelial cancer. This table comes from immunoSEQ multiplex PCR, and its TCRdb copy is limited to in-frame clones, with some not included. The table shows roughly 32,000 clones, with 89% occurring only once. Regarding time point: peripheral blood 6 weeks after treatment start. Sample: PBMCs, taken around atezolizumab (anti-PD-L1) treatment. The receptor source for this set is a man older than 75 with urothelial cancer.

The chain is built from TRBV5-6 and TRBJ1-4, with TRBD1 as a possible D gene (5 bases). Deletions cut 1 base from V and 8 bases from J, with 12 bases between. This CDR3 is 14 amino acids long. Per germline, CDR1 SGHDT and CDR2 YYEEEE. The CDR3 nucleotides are TGTGCCAGCAGCTTGCAAGGGGCAAGGGAAAAACTGTTTTTT. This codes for CASSLQGAREKLFF.

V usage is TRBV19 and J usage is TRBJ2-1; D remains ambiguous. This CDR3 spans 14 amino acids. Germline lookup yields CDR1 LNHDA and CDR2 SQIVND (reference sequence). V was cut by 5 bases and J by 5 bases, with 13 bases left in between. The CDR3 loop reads CASSVVSEHNEQFF. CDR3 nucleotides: TGTGCCAGTAGTGTGGTATCAGAACACAATGAGCAGTTCTTC. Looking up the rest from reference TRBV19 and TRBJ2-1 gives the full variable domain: DGGITQSPKYLFRKEGQNVTLSCEQNLNHDAMYWYRQDPGQGLRLIYYSQIVNDFQKGDIAEGYSVSREKKESFPLTVTSAQKNPTAFYLCASSVVSEHNEQFFGPGTRLTVL.

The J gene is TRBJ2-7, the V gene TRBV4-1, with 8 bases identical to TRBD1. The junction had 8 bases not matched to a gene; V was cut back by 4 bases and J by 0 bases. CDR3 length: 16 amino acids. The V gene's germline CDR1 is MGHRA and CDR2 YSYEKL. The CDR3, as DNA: TGCGCCAGCAGCCTCCCACGGACAGGGAACTCCTACGAGCAGTACTTC. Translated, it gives CASSLPRTGNSYEQYF.

The CDR3 reads CASSSLPGGIDEKLFF. The CDR3 DNA reads as TGTGCCAGCAGCTCCCTACCAGGGGGCATTGATGAAAAACTGTTTTTT. This chain connects TRBV11-2 to TRBJ1-4, with TRBD1 matching 8 bases. The CDR3 is 16 amino acids. Germline V lookup: CDR1 SGHAT, CDR2 FQNNGV. V lost 4 bases to trimming and J lost 6 bases; unmatched junction nucleotides: 10.

As DNA, the CDR3 is TGTGCCAGCAGCTTAGATAGGACAGGGGGGATGGAGACCCAGTACTTC. The encoded protein is CASSLDRTGGMETQYF. The V gene is TRBV7-9, the J gene TRBJ2-5, with 10 bases identical to TRBD1. CDR1 SEHNR and CDR2 FQNEAQ come from the germline V gene (reference sequence). CDR3 length equals 16 residues. The junction had 7 bases not matched to a gene; V was cut back by 1 base and J by 5 bases. Full variable domain (missing parts from reference TRBV7-9 and TRBJ2-5): DTGVSQNPRHKITKRGQNVTFRCDPISEHNRLYWYRQTLGQGPEFLTYFQNEAQLEKSRLLSDRFSAERPKGSFSTLEIQRTEQGDSAMYLCASSLDRTGGMETQYFGPGTRLLVL.

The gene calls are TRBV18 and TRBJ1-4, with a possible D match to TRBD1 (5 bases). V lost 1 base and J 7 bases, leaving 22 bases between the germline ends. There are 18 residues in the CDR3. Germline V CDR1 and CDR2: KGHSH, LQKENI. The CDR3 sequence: CASSPLQSRGRSGEKLFF. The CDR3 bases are TGTGCCAGCTCACCACTTCAATCGCGGGGGAGGTCTGGTGAAAAACTGTTTTTT.

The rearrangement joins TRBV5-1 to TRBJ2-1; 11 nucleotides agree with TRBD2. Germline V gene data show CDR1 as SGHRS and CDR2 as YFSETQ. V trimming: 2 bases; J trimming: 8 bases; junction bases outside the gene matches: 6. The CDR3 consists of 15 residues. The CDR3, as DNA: TGCGCCAGCAGCTTTTTAGCGGGAGGGTGGGATGAGCAGTTCTTC. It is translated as CASSFLAGGWDEQFF.

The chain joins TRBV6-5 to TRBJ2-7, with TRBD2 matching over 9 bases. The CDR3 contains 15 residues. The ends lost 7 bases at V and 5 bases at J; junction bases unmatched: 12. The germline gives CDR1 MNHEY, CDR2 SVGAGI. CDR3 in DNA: TGTGCCAGCACCAGGGCGGCGGGAGGGAAGAACGAGCAGTACTTC. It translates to CASTRAAGGKNEQYF.

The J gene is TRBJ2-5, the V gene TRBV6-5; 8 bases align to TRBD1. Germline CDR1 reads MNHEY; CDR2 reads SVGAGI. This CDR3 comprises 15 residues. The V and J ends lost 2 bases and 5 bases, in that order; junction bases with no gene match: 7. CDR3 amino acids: CASSYGQGEVETQYF. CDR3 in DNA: TGTGCCAGCAGTTACGGACAGGGAGAAGTCGAGACCCAGTACTTC.

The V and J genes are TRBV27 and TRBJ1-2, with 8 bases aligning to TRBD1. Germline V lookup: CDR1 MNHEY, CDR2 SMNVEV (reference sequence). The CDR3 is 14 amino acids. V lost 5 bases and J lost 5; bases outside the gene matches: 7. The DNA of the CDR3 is TGTGCCAGCAGTGACACAGGGGGACGGTATGGCTACACCTTC. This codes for CASSDTGGRYGYTF.

The CDR3 DNA sequence: TGTGCCAGTAGTCGGGCGGCCCTCCCCGCGGGAGATACGCAGTATTTT. Amino acid sequence: CASSRAALPAGDTQYF. The chain recombines TRBV19 with TRBJ2-3, with D possibly matching TRBD2 (5 bases). This CDR3 spans 16 amino acids. CDR1 LNHDA and CDR2 SQIVND come from the germline V gene (reference sequence). V lost 5 bases and J 5 bases, leaving 20 bases between the germline ends.

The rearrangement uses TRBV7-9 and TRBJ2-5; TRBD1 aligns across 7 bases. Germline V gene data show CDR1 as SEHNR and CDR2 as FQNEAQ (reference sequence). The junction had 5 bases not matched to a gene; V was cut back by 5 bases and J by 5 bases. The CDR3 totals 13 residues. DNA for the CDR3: TGTGCCAGCAGCGTAGGGGGCGGTGAGACCCAGTACTTC. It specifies CASSVGGGETQYF. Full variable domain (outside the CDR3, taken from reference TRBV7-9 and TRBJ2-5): DTGVSQNPRHKITKRGQNVTFRCDPISEHNRLYWYRQTLGQGPEFLTYFQNEAQLEKSRLLSDRFSAERPKGSFSTLEIQRTEQGDSAMYLCASSVGGGETQYFGPGTRLLVL.

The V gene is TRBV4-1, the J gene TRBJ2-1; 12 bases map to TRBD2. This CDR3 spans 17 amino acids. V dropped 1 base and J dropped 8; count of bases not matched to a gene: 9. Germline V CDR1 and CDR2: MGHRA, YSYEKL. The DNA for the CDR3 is TGCGCCAGCAGCCAAGTTCGTCTAGCGGGAGGGCCGGATGAGCAGTTCTTC. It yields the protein CASSQVRLAGGPDEQFF.

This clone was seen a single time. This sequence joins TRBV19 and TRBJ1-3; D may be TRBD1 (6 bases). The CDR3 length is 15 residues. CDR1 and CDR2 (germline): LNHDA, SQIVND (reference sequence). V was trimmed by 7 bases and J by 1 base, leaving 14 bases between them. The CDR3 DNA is TGTGCCAGTACCTCCTGGGGACAATCTGGAAACACCATATATTTT. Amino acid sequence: CASTSWGQSGNTIYF.

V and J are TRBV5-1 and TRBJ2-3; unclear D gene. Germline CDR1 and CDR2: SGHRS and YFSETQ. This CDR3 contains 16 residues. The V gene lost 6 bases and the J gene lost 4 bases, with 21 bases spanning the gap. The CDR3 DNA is TGCGCCAGCACGTCTTTACCTGGAGTACCCGCAGATACGCAGTATTTT. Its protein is CASTSLPGVPADTQYF.

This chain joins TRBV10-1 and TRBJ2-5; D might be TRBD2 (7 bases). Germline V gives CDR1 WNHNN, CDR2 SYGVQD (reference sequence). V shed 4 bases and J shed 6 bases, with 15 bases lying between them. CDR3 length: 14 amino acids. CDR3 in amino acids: CASSGGGARKTQYF. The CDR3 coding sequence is TGCGCCAGCAGTGGAGGGGGGGCGAGAAAGACCCAGTACTTC.

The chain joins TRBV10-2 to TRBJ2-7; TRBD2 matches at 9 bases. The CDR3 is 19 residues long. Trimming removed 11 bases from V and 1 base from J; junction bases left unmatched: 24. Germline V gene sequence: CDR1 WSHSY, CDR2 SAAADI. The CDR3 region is CAAAGWVLLAGQESYEQYF. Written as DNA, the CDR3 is TGCGCCGCAGCTGGGTGGGTATTGCTAGCGGGACAAGAATCCTACGAGCAGTACTTC.

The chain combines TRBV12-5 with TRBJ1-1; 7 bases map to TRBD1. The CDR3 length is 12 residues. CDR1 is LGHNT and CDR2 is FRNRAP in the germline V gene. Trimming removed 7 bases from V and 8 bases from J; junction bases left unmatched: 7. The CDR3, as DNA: TGTGCTAGTGCCCTGGACAGGAACGAAGCTTTCTTT. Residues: CASALDRNEAFF.

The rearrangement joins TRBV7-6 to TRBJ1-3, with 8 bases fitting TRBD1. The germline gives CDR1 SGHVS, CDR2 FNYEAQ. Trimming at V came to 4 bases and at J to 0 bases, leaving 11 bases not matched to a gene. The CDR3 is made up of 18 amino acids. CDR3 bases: TGTGCCAGCAGCTCTGAGTCCGGGACAGGACGCTCTGGAAACACCATATATTTT. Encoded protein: CASSSESGTGRSGNTIYF.

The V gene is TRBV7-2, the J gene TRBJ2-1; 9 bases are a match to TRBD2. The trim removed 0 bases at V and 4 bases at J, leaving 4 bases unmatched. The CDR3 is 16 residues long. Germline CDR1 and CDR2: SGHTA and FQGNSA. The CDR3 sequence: CASSLATAGGYNEQFF. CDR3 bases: TGTGCCAGCAGCTTAGCCACGGCGGGAGGGTACAATGAGCAGTTCTTC.